This T cell receptor beta chain was captured by sequencing in a study of blood T cell repertoires in COVID-19. About the study: T cells, B-cell-depleted T cells, or PBMCs supplied cDNA or gDNA.

Authors' data handling: Using reference gene primer amplification, nucleated cell counts were estimated. Data came from immunoSEQ multiplex PCR; TCRdb stores just in-frame clones and leaves some out. V, J and clone size are those of that table, while D and trimming were read from the DNA. The sample shows some 190,000 clones, about 81% of them seen only once. Losses at the gene ends were 4 bases for V and 3 bases for J; bases not matched to a gene: 11. There are 18 residues in the CDR3. CDR1 and CDR2 (germline): MNHNS, SASEGT. The sample comprised peripheral blood. The chain uses TRBV6-1 and TRBJ2-3, with TRBD1 matching over 12 bases. The receptor's source is an older woman with COVID-19, enrolled during active disease. The CDR3 region is CASSALTGTGGATDTQYF. The CDR3 DNA reads TGTGCCAGCAGTGCTTTGACCGGGACAGGGGGCGCGACAGATACGCAGTATTTT.